This T cell receptor (beta chain) is from a study of blood T cells in healthy people across ages. Then a second PCR, running about 7 to 11 cycles, was carried out with a sample-barcoded 5' primer and a J-beta primer mix. Via MiXCR, TCRdb re-called the 5' RACE reads, giving one row per CDR3 protein. The sample includes 1 million or so distinct CDR3 sequences, roughly 24% seen only once; the top ten take 0.65% to 0.95%. In addition, the sample was reused for a study of T cells of mothers and their children.

This TCR derives from a girl aged 2 to 10 in good health. What was sequenced was blood.

CDR3 region: CASSERGSGNTIYF. In DNA form, the CDR3 reads TGCGCCAGCAGTGAGCGGGGTTCTGGAAACACCATATATTTT. The chain uses TRBV10-2 and TRBJ1-3; D is ambiguous. Trimming cost V 2 bases and J 1 base, with 6 bases left between them. In germline, CDR1 is WSHSY, CDR2 SAAADI. The CDR3 contains 14 residues.